This TCR beta chain came from a study of OX40 agonist ivuxolimab in advanced cancers. Study outcomes and limitations: CD4+ and CD8+ T cells in blood underwent clonal expansion by week 6 at 0.1 to 3.0 mg/kg.

With V trimmed by 2 bases and J by 1 base, 4 bases remained unmatched. Germline V gene lookup returns CDR1 SGHTA and CDR2 FQGNSA. The CDR3 has 17 amino acids. Remarks on this clone: Its antigen is unknown.

Only in-frame clones appear in the TCRdb table, and some are missing; sequencing was by immunoSEQ multiplex PCR. This sample has fewer than 55,000 clones, with around 91% found just once. This TCR came from an adult with an advanced solid tumor such as melanoma, head and neck, liver or kidney cancer. Specimen: CD4+ or CD8+ T cells sorted from blood, collected in a trial of the OX40 agonist ivuxolimab. The chain uses TRBV7-2 and TRBJ2-3; TRBD2 matches at 12 bases. CDR3 bases: TGTGCCAGCAGCTTAAGGGCTAGCGGGGGGGGCACAGATACGCAGTATTTT. Translating gives CASSLRASGGGTDTQYF.